This TCR beta chain was sequenced during a study of beta chain features in type 1 diabetes. Study-wide context: Investigators examined 85 million to 110 million sorted cells across all samples.

This clone was detected a few times. Antigen specificity is unknown. Findings and limits, study-wide: Sequencing of cDNA might inflate the share of cells that strongly express TCR. Among all four CD4+ subsets, Type 1 diabetes patients had TCRB CDR3s that were moderately but significantly shorter.

Isolated RNA was reverse transcribed in full, so expressed TCRB transcripts were sequenced. Clones were read by immunoSEQ multiplex PCR, and TCRdb kept only the in-frame ones, dropping some. The sample lists about 260,000 clones; around 24% were seen once. The CDR3 loop spans 15 amino acids. Trimming at V came to 3 bases and at J to 2 bases, leaving 4 bases not matched to a gene. CDR1 is SGHRS and CDR2 is YFSETQ in the germline V gene. The receptor was isolated from a woman in her thirties with type 1 diabetes. The sequencing input was naive CD4+ T cells from blood. The gene calls are TRBV5-1 and TRBJ2-7; 11 bases are a match to TRBD1. In nucleotides, the CDR3 is TGCGCCAGCAGCTACCGGGACAGGGGGACCTACGAGCAGTACTTC. It encodes CASSYRDRGTYEQYF.